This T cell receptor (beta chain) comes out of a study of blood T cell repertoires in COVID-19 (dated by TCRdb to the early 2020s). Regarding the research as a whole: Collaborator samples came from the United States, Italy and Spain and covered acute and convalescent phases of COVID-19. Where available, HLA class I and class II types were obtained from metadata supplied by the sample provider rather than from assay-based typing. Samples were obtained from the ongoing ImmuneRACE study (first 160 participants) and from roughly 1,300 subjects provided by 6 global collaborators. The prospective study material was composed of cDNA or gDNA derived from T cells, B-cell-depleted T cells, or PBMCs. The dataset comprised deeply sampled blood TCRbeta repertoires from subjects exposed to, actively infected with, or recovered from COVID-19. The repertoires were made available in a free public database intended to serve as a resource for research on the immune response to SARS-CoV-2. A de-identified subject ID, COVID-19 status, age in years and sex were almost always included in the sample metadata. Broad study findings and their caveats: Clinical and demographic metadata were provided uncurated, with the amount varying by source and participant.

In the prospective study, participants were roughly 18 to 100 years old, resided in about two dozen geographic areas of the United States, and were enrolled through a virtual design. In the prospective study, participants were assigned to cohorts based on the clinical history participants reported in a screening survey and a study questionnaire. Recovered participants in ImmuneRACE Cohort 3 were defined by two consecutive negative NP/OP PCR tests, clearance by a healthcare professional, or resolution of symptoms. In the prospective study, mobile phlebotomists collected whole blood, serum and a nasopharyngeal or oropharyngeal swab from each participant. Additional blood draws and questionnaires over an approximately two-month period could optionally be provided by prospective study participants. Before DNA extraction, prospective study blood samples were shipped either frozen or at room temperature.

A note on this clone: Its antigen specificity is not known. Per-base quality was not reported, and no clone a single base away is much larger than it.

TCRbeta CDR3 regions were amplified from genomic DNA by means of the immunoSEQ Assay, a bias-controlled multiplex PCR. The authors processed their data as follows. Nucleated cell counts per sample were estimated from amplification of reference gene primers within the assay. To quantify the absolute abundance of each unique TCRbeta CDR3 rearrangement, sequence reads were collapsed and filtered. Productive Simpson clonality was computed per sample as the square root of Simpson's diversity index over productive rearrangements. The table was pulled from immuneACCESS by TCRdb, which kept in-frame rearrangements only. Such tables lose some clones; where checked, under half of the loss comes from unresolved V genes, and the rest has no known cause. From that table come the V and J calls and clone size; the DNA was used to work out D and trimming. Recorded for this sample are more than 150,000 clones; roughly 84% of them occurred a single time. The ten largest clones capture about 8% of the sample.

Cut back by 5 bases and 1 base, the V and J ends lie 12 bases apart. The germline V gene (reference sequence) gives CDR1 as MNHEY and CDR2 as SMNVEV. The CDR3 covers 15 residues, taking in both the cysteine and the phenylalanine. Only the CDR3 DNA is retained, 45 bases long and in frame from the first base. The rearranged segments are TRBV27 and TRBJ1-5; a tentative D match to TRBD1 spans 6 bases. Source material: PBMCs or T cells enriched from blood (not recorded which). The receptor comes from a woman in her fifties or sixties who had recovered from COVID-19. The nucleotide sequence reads TGTGCCAGCAGTCCAGGGGAATTGAGCAATCAGCCCCAGCATTTT. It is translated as CASSPGELSNQPQHF.